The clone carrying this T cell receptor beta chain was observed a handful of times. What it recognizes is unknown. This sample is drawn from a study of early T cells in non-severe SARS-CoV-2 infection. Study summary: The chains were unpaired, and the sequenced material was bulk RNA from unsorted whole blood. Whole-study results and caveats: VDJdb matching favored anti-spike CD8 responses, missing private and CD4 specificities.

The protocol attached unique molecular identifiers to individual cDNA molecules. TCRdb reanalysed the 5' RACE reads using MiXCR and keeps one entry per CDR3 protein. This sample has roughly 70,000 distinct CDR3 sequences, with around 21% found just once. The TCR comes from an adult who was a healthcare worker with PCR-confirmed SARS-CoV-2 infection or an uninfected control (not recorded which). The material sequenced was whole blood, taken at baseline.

The CDR3 here is CASSLQGARVEAFF. The CDR3 bases are TGCGCCAGCAGCCTCCAGGGGGCTAGGGTTGAAGCTTTCTTT. V usage is TRBV5-1 and J usage is TRBJ1-1, with 8 bases aligning to TRBD1. Germline lookup yields CDR1 SGHRS and CDR2 YFSETQ. The V gene end was trimmed by 4 bases and the J gene end by 7 bases; junction bases not matched to a gene: 9. The CDR3 has 14 residues.